The T cell receptor beta chain described here comes from a study of T cells in Graves' hyperthyroidism and ophthalmopathy. Germline assignment: CDR1 MDHEN and CDR2 SYDVKM. With V trimmed by 7 bases and J by 4 bases, 7 bases remained unmatched. The length of the CDR3 is 13 residues. Researchers amplified the TCR beta CDR3 regions from RNA transcripts. The TCR CDR3 first-round RT-PCR relied on the HTBI primer set. TCRdb redid the calling of the multiplex PCR reads with MiXCR, one entry per CDR3 protein. Of almost 350,000 distinct CDR3 sequences in the sample, about a sixth were seen once. The chain combines TRBV28 with TRBJ2-7; 7 bases agree with TRBD2. This TCR was sampled from a woman in her thirties or forties with Graves' ophthalmopathy. The sample consisted of blood. CDR3 protein: CASNGGSAYEQYF. The CDR3, as DNA: TGTGCCAGCAATGGCGGGAGCGCGTACGAGCAGTACTTC.